These T cell receptor beta chains were read from a single sample in a study of T cells after yellow fever vaccination. TCRdb used MiXCR to reprocess the 5' RACE reads, holding one entry per CDR3 protein. The sample has roughly 30,000 distinct CDR3 sequences, 10% to 13% seen once; the top ten hold approximately 12%. Sequencing was performed on PBMCs, either bulk or a sorted T-cell subset (CD4+, CD8+, memory, or dextramer-sorted; not recorded which), taken around 15 days after the first yellow fever vaccination. These receptors were obtained from a man aged 18 to 30 who received the YFV17D yellow fever vaccine. CDR3s include the opening cysteine and the closing phenylalanine or tryptophan. The D gene is left open where the match is weak. Clone size is given for some rows only: seen once, a few or many times, or a class if the clone is expanded.

j_call clone_size cdr3_length d_call v_call cdr3_nt cdr3_aa
TRBJ2-1 many 12 NA TRBV7-9 TGTGCCAGCAGCTGGGTAGGGCATGAGCAGTTCTTC CASSWVGHEQFF
TRBJ2-7 many 16 TRBD1 TRBV10-3 TGTGCCATCAGCGACACGGCCGGGACAGGTTCCTACGAGCAGTACTTC CAISDTAGTGSYEQYF
TRBJ2-5 many 15 TRBD2 TRBV5-1 TGCGCCAGCGGCCGACTAGCGGGGATACAAGAGACCCAGTACTTC CASGRLAGIQETQYF
TRBJ2-1 many 17 TRBD2 TRBV7-3 TGTGCCAGCAGCTTACGGATCGGCGGGGGGGCGCACTCTGAGCAGTTCTTC CASSLRIGGGAHSEQFF
TRBJ2-7 many 14 TRBD1 TRBV27 TGTGCCAGCGGACTACAGGGGGCTGCGGGTGAGCAGTACTTC CASGLQGAAGEQYF
TRBJ1-5 many 15 NA TRBV6-2/TRBV6-3 TGTGCCAGCAGTTATAGTTGGGGATACGGTCAGCCCCAGCATTTT CASSYSWGYGQPQHF
TRBJ1-2 many 13 NA TRBV10-2 TGCGCCAGCAGGCCGGTGGGGGGGGACGGCTACACCTTC CASRPVGGDGYTF
TRBJ1-2 NA 14 NA TRBV7-2 TGTGCCAGCAGCAGACCTTTGAGGGGCCGGGACTACACCTTC CASSRPLRGRDYTF
TRBJ1-6 many 16 NA TRBV6-5 TGTGCCAGCAGGATGGGGGGGAACCCCTATAATTCACCCCTCCACTTT CASRMGGNPYNSPLHF
TRBJ2-3 many 16 TRBD2 TRBV2 TGTGCCAGCAGGATTAGGACTAGCGGGGGGGCAGATACGCAGTATTTT CASRIRTSGGADTQYF
TRBJ2-1 many 12 NA TRBV7-8 TGTGCCAGCAGCCCTGACCTCGGGGAGCAGTTCTTC CASSPDLGEQFF
TRBJ2-5 many 14 TRBD2 TRBV6-5 TGTGCCAGCAAACTAGCGGGGGTTCAAGAGACCCAGTACTTC CASKLAGVQETQYF
TRBJ2-1 many 12 TRBD2 TRBV12-3/TRBV12-4 TGTGCCAGCAGCCCTACTAGCGGAAATCAGTTCTTC CASSPTSGNQFF
TRBJ2-4 many 13 NA TRBV4-1 TGCGCCAGCGGGGGGATGGCCAAAAACATTCAGTACTTC CASGGMAKNIQYF
TRBJ1-4 many 15 NA TRBV5-4 TGTGCCAGCAGCTTGAGGGCCGACCCGAATGAAAAACTGTTTTTT CASSLRADPNEKLFF
TRBJ1-6 many 14 NA TRBV3-1 TGTGCCAGCAGCCAAATGACGGGTAATTCACCCCTCCACTTT CASSQMTGNSPLHF
TRBJ2-2 NA 15 TRBD2 TRBV3-1 TGTGCCTGCACCCCAAGCCAGCGGGGGGCCGGGGAGCTGTTTTTT CACTPSQRGAGELFF
TRBJ2-7 many 14 NA TRBV7-2 TGTGCCAGCAGCCCGAGACGGGGCCCCTACGAGCAGTACTTC CASSPRRGPYEQYF
TRBJ1-2 many 16 NA TRBV20-1 TGCAGTGCTAGAGCCACCCTTACGGCTTACGAACGAGGCTACACCTTC CSARATLTAYERGYTF
TRBJ2-7 many 13 NA TRBV15 TGTGCCACCAGCAGAGGAGTGGGCTACGAGCAGTACTTC CATSRGVGYEQYF
TRBJ2-3 many 15 NA TRBV12-3/TRBV12-4 TGTGCCAGCAGTTTACAGGGGACTAGCACAGATACGCAGTATTTT CASSLQGTSTDTQYF
TRBJ2-2 many 16 NA TRBV6-2/TRBV6-3 TGTGCCAGCAGTTACGGGAGGGACATCATTACCGGGGAGCTGTTTTTT CASSYGRDIITGELFF
TRBJ1-2 many 15 NA TRBV10-3 TGTGCCATCAGTGATGAGGGGCAGGGCCTCTATGGCTACACCTTC CAISDEGQGLYGYTF
TRBJ1-2 NA 13 NA TRBV7-2 TGTGCCAGCATCGGGGGGGGGCTCGGTGGCTACACCTTC CASIGGGLGGYTF
TRBJ1-5 many 12 NA TRBV19 TGTGCCAGTAGACAGGGCAATCAGCCCCAGCATTTT CASRQGNQPQHF
TRBJ1-5 many 15 TRBD1 TRBV3-1 TGTGCCAGCAGCCCCGCATGGGGAGGGGGCCAGCCCCAGCATTTT CASSPAWGGGQPQHF
TRBJ1-2 many 17 TRBD1 TRBV6-1 TGTGCCAGCAGTAAAAGGGGACAGGGGGTTTCGGGCGATGGCTACACCTTC CASSKRGQGVSGDGYTF
TRBJ1-5 NA 17 NA TRBV5-5 TGTGCCAGCAGTTCGACGCCTACGGGAAGGAGGGGTCAGCCCCAGCATTTT CASSSTPTGRRGQPQHF
TRBJ2-3 many 15 NA TRBV29-1 TGCAGCGTTGAGGGGGGGCGAGGGGTCACAGATACGCAGTATTTT CSVEGGRGVTDTQYF
TRBJ2-3 many 14 NA TRBV7-2 TGTGCCAGCAGCCTGACCATGAGCACAGATACGCAGTATTTT CASSLTMSTDTQYF
TRBJ1-5 many 16 NA TRBV20-1 TGCAGTGCTAGAGTCCGAGGCAGGGGTGGCAATCAGCCCCAGCATTTT CSARVRGRGGNQPQHF
TRBJ1-2 many 12 NA TRBV6-5 TGTGCCAGCGGTCCTAAGGGGAATGGCTACACCTTC CASGPKGNGYTF
TRBJ2-5 many 14 TRBD2 TRBV5-1 TGCGCCAGCAGCCAGGGACTAGCGGAAGAGACCCAGTACTTC CASSQGLAEETQYF
TRBJ1-4 NA 18 TRBD1 TRBV19 TGTGCCACCCGGCATTGGACAGGGCTCCTGACGTCTAATGAAAAACTGTTTTTT CATRHWTGLLTSNEKLFF
TRBJ2-7 many 12 NA TRBV20-1 TGCAGTGCTAGGACTTTATCCTTGCCGCAGTACTTC CSARTLSLPQYF
TRBJ2-3 few 14 NA TRBV5-4 TGTGCCAGCAGCTTCAGGGGAGGACCAGATACGCAGTATTTT CASSFRGGPDTQYF
TRBJ2-3 medium-sized 12 TRBD2 TRBV20-1 TGCAGTGCTAGGCGGGGGGGAGATACGCAGTATTTT CSARRGGDTQYF